The source of this T cell receptor (beta chain) is a study of T cell changes during pregnancy in multiple sclerosis. Trimming cost V 0 bases and J 3 bases; bases outside gene matches: 5. This CDR3 has 16 amino acids. The germline V gene encodes CDR1 MGHRA and CDR2 YSYEKL. In this sample, this clone turned up a few times. Clones were read by immunoSEQ multiplex PCR, and TCRdb kept only the in-frame ones, dropping some. The sample includes approximately 41,000 clones, about 88% of them seen just once. The origin of this receptor is a female donor with multiple sclerosis, enrolled in a pregnancy study. The sequenced sample was CD4+ T cells from peripheral blood mononuclear cells, obtained in the first trimester of pregnancy. The chain links TRBV4-1 to TRBJ2-3; 8 nucleotides align to TRBD2. The CDR3 coding sequence is TGCGCCAGCAGCCAAGATTCGGGAGGGCTGACAGATACGCAGTATTTT. Amino acid sequence: CASSQDSGGLTDTQYF.